The 8 T cell receptor beta chains presented below share a single source sample, sequenced in a study of identical twins. TCRdb used MiXCR to reprocess the 5' RACE reads, holding one entry per CDR3 protein. The sample contains roughly 1.6 million distinct CDR3 sequences, under 35% of which appear only once. The material sequenced was cord blood. The receptors originated from a newborn girl in good health.

This sequence joins TRBV5-1 and TRBJ2-2; the match to TRBD1 covers 9 bases. Trimming cost V 1 base and J 5 bases; bases outside gene matches: 6. CDR1 SGHRS and CDR2 YFSETQ come from the germline V gene. This CDR3 is built from 16 residues. The CDR3 sequence: CASSLSGQGRTGELFF. The CDR3 coding sequence is TGCGCCAGCAGCTTGTCGGGACAGGGAAGGACCGGGGAGCTGTTTTTT.

About this clonotype itself: A much larger clone lies a single base off, so this may be a read error. The V call is TRBV3-1, the J call TRBJ2-1; possibly TRBD2 for D (5 bases). V lost 3 bases to trimming and J lost 3 bases, with 6 bases between them. The germline CDR1 and CDR2 sequences are LGHDT and YNNKEL (reference sequence). The CDR3 is 13 residues long. As DNA, the CDR3 is TGTGCCAGCAGCCACACTAGCTACAATGAGCAGTTCTTC. As protein: CASSHTSYNEQFF.

The chain recombines TRBV20-1 with TRBJ2-7; no clear D. The V gene lost 6 bases and the J gene lost 0 bases, with 9 bases spanning the gap. This CDR3 is 12 amino acids long. The germline CDR1 and CDR2 sequences are DFQATT and SNEGSKA (reference sequence). CDR3 in DNA: TGCAGTGCCCCCCTATCCTCCTACGAGCAGTACTTC. Protein product: CSAPLSSYEQYF.

This clonotype was observed many times. The CDR3 DNA follows: TGCAGCGTTACTGGACAGACAGATACGCAGTATTTT. Its translation is CSVTGQTDTQYF. The V call is TRBV29-1, the J call TRBJ2-3; a weak D match, TRBD1 (6 bases). This CDR3 has 12 residues. Trimming took 5 bases from V and 3 from J, leaving 9 bases between them. Germline CDR1 SQVTM, CDR2 ANQGSEA.

The V gene is TRBV24-1, the J gene TRBJ2-1; 14 bases are shared with TRBD2. CDR1 and CDR2 from the germline V gene are KGHDR and SFDVKD. V gave up 4 bases and J gave up 1 base; unmatched junction bases: 2. The CDR3 is made up of 17 amino acids. The CDR3 reads CATSDRTSGGSYNEQFF. CDR3 nucleotide sequence: TGTGCCACCAGTGACCGGACTAGCGGGGGGTCCTACAATGAGCAGTTCTTC.

The table lists this clonotype with a few counts. The rearrangement joins TRBV11-1 to TRBJ1-1; TRBD1 might be the D (6 bases). V lost 5 bases to trimming and J lost 5 bases, with 15 bases between them. The CDR3 contains 14 residues. CDR1 and CDR2 from the germline V gene are SGHAT and FQDESV (reference sequence). The CDR3 sequence: CASSPYTQGTEAFF. The CDR3 nucleotides read TGTGCCAGCAGCCCCTACACACAGGGAACTGAAGCTTTCTTT.

This clonotype showed up just a few times. The CDR3 DNA reads as TGTGCTAGTGGACCTGGGACGGGAGAGACCCAGTACTTC. As protein: CASGPGTGETQYF. The J gene is TRBJ2-5, the V gene TRBV12-5, with D tentatively TRBD1 or TRBD2 (5 bases each). Trimming took off 6 bases at V and 4 bases at J, with 12 bases between the two ends. Germline V gene lookup returns CDR1 LGHNT and CDR2 FRNRAP. There are 13 residues in the CDR3.

The chain carries TRBV19 and TRBJ2-5; D ambiguous. From germline, CDR1 is LNHDA and CDR2 SQIVND (reference sequence). V lost 1 base and J 7 bases, leaving 10 bases between the germline ends. This CDR3 comprises 13 residues. The CDR3 nucleotides are TGTGCCAGTAGTATAGGACGAGAAGTGACCCAGTACTTC. Its translation: CASSIGREVTQYF.